The T cell receptor beta chain described here comes from a study of Graves' ophthalmopathy and Graves' hyperthyroidism. Findings and caveats of the study: Discrimination between ophthalmopathy and stable hyperthyroidism by a 13-signature model showed about 85% sensitivity and roughly 80% specificity.

RNA served as the template for amplifying TCR beta CDR3 regions. Scientists carried out first-round RT-PCR using HTBI primers and then a second-round multiplex PCR. Each CDR3 protein gets one entry after TCRdb re-called the multiplex PCR reads with MiXCR. Of 170,000 or so distinct CDR3 sequences listed, approximately 38% are singletons. On this clonotype: What it binds is not known.

Germline-derived CDR1 and CDR2 are SGHTA and FQGNSA. The V end was cut by 3 bases, the J end by 4 bases, with 4 bases between. CDR3 length: 11 residues. This rearrangement joins TRBV7-2 to TRBJ2-7; D is ambiguous. The receptor was derived from a woman between 35 and 50 years old with Graves' ophthalmopathy. The sample was peripheral blood. This chain's CDR3 is CASSFRYEQYF. The DNA of the CDR3 is TGTGCCAGCAGCTTCCGTTACGAGCAGTACTTC.